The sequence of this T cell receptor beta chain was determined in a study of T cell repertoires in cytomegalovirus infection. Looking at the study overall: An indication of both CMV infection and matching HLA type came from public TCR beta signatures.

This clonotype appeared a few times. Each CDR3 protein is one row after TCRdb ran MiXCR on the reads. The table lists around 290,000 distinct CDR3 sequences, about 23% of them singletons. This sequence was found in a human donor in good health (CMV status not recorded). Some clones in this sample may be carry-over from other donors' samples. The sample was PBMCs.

CDR3 nucleotides: TGTGCCAGCAGCCAGGGTAGGGGAAGGTATAGCAATCAGCCCCAGCATTTT. Encoded protein: CASSQGRGRYSNQPQHF. The chain joins TRBV14 to TRBJ1-5; TRBD1 is a possible D gene (5 bases). V lost 3 bases and J lost 0, with 15 bases in between. The CDR3 spans 17 residues. Germline V gene sequence: CDR1 SGHDN, CDR2 FVKESK.